The T cell receptor (beta chain) under discussion was sequenced for a study of cytomegalovirus exposure and HLA in healthy donors. Study details: The 90 to 150 validation repertoires, a later analysis reported, used the same platform as the 600 to 700 first-cohort repertoires. Study findings and constraints: Researchers reported that a few CMV-associated chains were confirmed in vitro as CMV antigen-specific. TCR sequences were mostly rare, though some public TCRs occurred in many donors.

Of note for this clone: Antigen unknown.

The repertoire was sequenced with immunoSEQ multiplex PCR; TCRdb's copy has only in-frame clones and lacks some. The sample has about 74,000 clones; roughly 94% are singletons. V trimming: 2 bases; J trimming: 3 bases; junction bases outside the gene matches: 9. Germline V gene lookup returns CDR1 LNHDA and CDR2 SQIVND (reference sequence). This CDR3 contains 16 residues. Specimen: PBMCs. The origin of this receptor is a man between 18 and 35 years old in good health and CMV-seropositive. The chain links TRBV19 to TRBJ2-7; 8 bases agree with TRBD2. The CDR3 coding sequence is TGTGCCAGTAGTATAAAAATTTGGCGGGAGGACTACGAGCAGTACTTC. The encoded protein is CASSIKIWREDYEQYF.